Following are 24 T cell receptor beta chains from one sample sequenced in a study of shared clonotypes between healthy human individuals. Sequencing was performed with immunoSEQ multiplex PCR; in TCRdb, only in-frame clones are kept and a portion is missing. The sample lists a few million clones, approximately 94% seen once, with 0.14% in the top ten. The sample comprised naive CD4+ T cells sorted from blood. Subset indicated: CD45RA+ positively selected. These receptors originate from a man aged 18 to 30 in good health.

A single count supports this clone. The same CDR3 arises from other DNA sequences in this sample as well. This rearrangement joins TRBV5-1 to TRBJ2-5; perhaps D is TRBD1 or TRBD2 (5 bases each). The V end lost 0 bases, the J end lost 5 bases, and 8 bases lay between the germline ends. The CDR3 sequence is 13 residues long. Germline loops: CDR1 SGHRS, CDR2 YFSETQ. The CDR3 DNA sequence: TGCGCCAGCAGCTTGGGGGGGAAGGAGACCCAGTACTTC. Amino acids: CASSLGGKETQYF.

This chain uses TRBV27 with TRBJ2-7; no clear D gene. The germline V and J ends were trimmed by 5 bases and 4 bases, with 12 bases remaining between them. From germline, CDR1 is MNHEY and CDR2 SMNVEV (reference sequence). This CDR3 is built from 13 residues. The CDR3 spells CASSPTWLYEQYF. The CDR3 nucleotides read TGTGCCAGCAGTCCGACCTGGTTGTACGAGCAGTACTTC.

The sample holds one count of this clone. The same CDR3 can be traced to other DNA sequences in this sample. The gene calls are TRBV10-3 and TRBJ2-7; 12 nucleotides match TRBD2. The CDR3 is made up of 14 amino acids. Trimming at V came to 6 bases and at J to 4 bases, leaving 4 bases not matched to a gene. Per the germline V gene, CDR1 is ENHRY and CDR2 is SYGVKD. CDR3 in amino acids: CAIRTSGSSYEQYF. The CDR3 nucleotides read TGTGCCATCAGGACTAGCGGGAGTTCTTACGAGCAGTACTTC.

Remarks on this clone: The identical CDR3 is also encoded by other nucleotide sequences in the sample. The V call is TRBV15, the J call TRBJ1-6, with 8 bases identical to TRBD1. V dropped 0 bases and J dropped 6; count of bases not matched to a gene: 4. The CDR3 is made up of 16 amino acids. Germline V gene data show CDR1 as LNHNV and CDR2 as YYDKDF (reference sequence). DNA for the CDR3: TGTGCCACCAGCAGAGATCGGGGACAGGTTAATTCACCCCTCCACTTT. Translated, it gives CATSRDRGQVNSPLHF.

The chain couples TRBV7-8 to TRBJ2-7; no clear D. Germline CDR1 SGHVS, CDR2 FQNEAQ. Between the trimmed V and J ends, which lost 2 bases and 6 bases, there was a span of 14 bases. CDR3 length: 14 amino acids. The CDR3 nucleotides read TGTGCCAGCAGCTTACAGCGCCCCTCGGGCGAGCAGTACTTC. This encodes CASSLQRPSGEQYF.

V is TRBV7-6 and J is TRBJ2-1; D not certain. Trimming removed 1 base from V and 0 bases from J, with 13 bases in between. CDR3 length: 17 amino acids. CDR1 is SGHVS, CDR2 FNYEAQ, per germline. CDR3 in amino acids: CASSLVRGPNSYNEQFF. The CDR3 nucleotides read TGTGCCAGCAGCTTAGTTCGCGGCCCTAACTCCTACAATGAGCAGTTCTTC.

The gene calls are TRBV9 and TRBJ2-5, with 7 nucleotides matching TRBD1. V lost 3 bases and J lost 4; bases outside the gene matches: 33. This CDR3 contains 23 residues. CDR1 is SGDLS and CDR2 is YYNGEE in the germline V gene. The DNA of the CDR3 is TGTGCCAGCAGCGGAACCGGGACAGAGTTTCCGAACCCCCTCTGGGCTAGCCGAGAGACCCAGTACTTC. Protein sequence: CASSGTGTEFPNPLWASRETQYF.

This sequence joins TRBV11-2 and TRBJ1-5, with D perhaps TRBD1 (5 bases). The CDR3 runs 15 residues. V lost 1 base, J lost 4 bases, and 11 bases lay in between. The germline V gene has CDR1 SGHAT and CDR2 FQNNGV. The chain's CDR3 is CASSLGPGWNQPQHF. The CDR3 DNA sequence: TGTGCCAGCAGCTTAGGGCCAGGGTGGAATCAGCCCCAGCATTTT.

The chain couples TRBV30 to TRBJ1-6; TRBD1 agrees at 12 bases. The CDR3 runs to 14 residues. Per germline, CDR1 GTSNPN and CDR2 SVGIG (reference sequence). V dropped 5 bases and J dropped 5; count of bases not matched to a gene: 1. CDR3 loop: CAWGTGGDNSPLHF. CDR3 nucleotide sequence: TGTGCCTGGGGGACAGGGGGCGATAATTCACCCCTCCACTTT. The full variable domain, its missing parts supplied by reference TRBV30 and TRBJ1-6, is SQTIHQWPATLVQPVGSPLSLECTVEGTSNPNLYWYRQAAGRGLQLLFYSVGIGQISSEVPQNLSASRPQDRQFILSSKKLLLSDSGFYLCAWGTGGDNSPLHFGNGTRLTVT.

In this sample, this clone turned up once. Distinct nucleotide sequences in the sample also encode this CDR3. The chain is built from TRBV18 and TRBJ1-1, with D unclear. Germline CDR1 KGHSH, CDR2 LQKENI. Trimming took off 0 bases at V and 5 bases at J, with 10 bases between the two ends. The CDR3 is 14 residues long. CDR3 in DNA: TGTGCCAGCTCACCACCGGAGGGCCGGACTGAAGCTTTCTTT. Translated, it gives CASSPPEGRTEAFF.

The rearrangement joins TRBV5-1 to TRBJ1-4; 8 nucleotides align to TRBD1. CDR1 SGHRS and CDR2 YFSETQ come from the germline V gene. CDR3 length: 15 residues. V lost 4 bases, J lost 2 bases, and 4 bases stayed unmatched. This CDR3 is CASSHTGGTNEKLFF. The CDR3, as DNA: TGCGCCAGCAGCCACACAGGGGGGACTAATGAAAAACTGTTTTTT.

CDR3 sequence reads: CASSYSRQQYF. CDR3 DNA: TGTGCCAGCAGTTACTCGCGTCAGCAGTACTTC. J is TRBJ2-7 and V is TRBV6-5; D gene unclear. The CDR3 has 11 amino acids. Looked up from germline, CDR1 is MNHEY and CDR2 is SVGAGI. V lost 0 bases, J lost 8 bases, and 5 bases lay in between.

The CDR3 bases are TGTGCCAGCAGTTACACCGGACAGGGGAAGGCCTATGGCTACACCTTC. As protein: CASSYTGQGKAYGYTF. V gene TRBV6-5 combines with J gene TRBJ1-2; 9 bases are shared with TRBD1. CDR1 MNHEY and CDR2 SVGAGI come from the germline V gene. The trim removed 2 bases at V and 4 bases at J, leaving 8 bases unmatched. The CDR3 has 16 residues.

The V and J genes are TRBV19 and TRBJ2-1; possibly TRBD2 for D (5 bases). V gave up 0 bases and J gave up 4 bases, with 13 bases separating them. Germline-derived CDR1 and CDR2 are LNHDA and SQIVND (reference sequence). There are 16 residues in the CDR3. For the CDR3, the DNA is TGTGCCAGTAGTATAGAGAACGGGGTCACGTACAATGAGCAGTTCTTC. Translated, it gives CASSIENGVTYNEQFF.

The genes are TRBV10-3 and TRBJ1-5; 11 nucleotides agree with TRBD1. Germline CDR1 reads ENHRY; CDR2 reads SYGVKD. V shed 8 bases and J 7 bases; nucleotides not matched to a gene: 19. This CDR3 region has 18 residues. The CDR3 loop reads CAILYPLWTGGVKQPQHF. CDR3 coding DNA: TGTGCCATCTTATATCCCCTTTGGACAGGGGGCGTGAAACAGCCCCAGCATTTT.

This chain joins TRBV19 and TRBJ2-7; maybe TRBD1 (8 bases). The CDR3 runs to 17 residues. The germline V gene encodes CDR1 LNHDA and CDR2 SQIVND (reference sequence). Trimming took 5 bases from V and 6 from J, leaving 26 bases between them. This CDR3 reads CASSPQGARGREGEQYF. CDR3 DNA: TGTGCCAGTAGTCCGCAGGGGGCGCGGGGGCGAGAGGGCGAGCAGTACTTC.

This rearrangement joins TRBV5-6 to TRBJ2-5, with D perhaps matching TRBD1 (5 bases). Matching the DNA end better, TRBJ2-7 makes the J call doubtful. The CDR3 is 14 residues long. The V gene's germline CDR1 is SGHDT and CDR2 YYEEEE. The CDR3 sequence: CASSFGYRSYEQYF. For the CDR3, the DNA is TGTGCCAGCAGCTTCGGATACAGGTCCTACGAGCAGTACTTC.

This chain uses TRBV6-5 with TRBJ2-7, with D perhaps TRBD1 (6 bases). Trimming took 6 bases from V and 6 from J, leaving 15 bases between them. Germline CDR1 reads MNHEY; CDR2 reads SVGAGI. The CDR3 loop spans 13 amino acids. CDR3: CASRPPGEREQYF. The CDR3 nucleotides read TGTGCCAGCAGGCCCCCAGGGGAGCGCGAGCAGTACTTC.

This sequence joins TRBV20-1 and TRBJ2-7; D is undetermined. Trimming removed 1 base from V and 7 bases from J, with 8 bases in between. The germline V gene encodes CDR1 DFQATT and CDR2 SNEGSKA (reference sequence). The CDR3 spans 11 residues. The CDR3 sequence: CSARADLEQYF. As DNA, the CDR3 is TGCAGTGCTAGAGCGGACCTGGAGCAGTACTTC.

The V gene is TRBV6-5, the J gene TRBJ2-2; D is uncertain. Trimming removed 1 base from V and 4 bases from J, with 7 bases in between. This CDR3 is 14 amino acids long. Germline loops: CDR1 MNHEY, CDR2 SVGAGI. The CDR3 DNA follows: TGTGCCAGCAGTTACTTCGCTCCCACCGGGGAGCTGTTTTTT. Amino acids: CASSYFAPTGELFF.

This chain links TRBV10-2 with TRBJ2-1; the D is unclear. Trimming removed 2 bases at V and 4 bases at J, with 12 bases between. The CDR3 length is 15 residues. CDR1 WSHSY and CDR2 SAAADI come from the germline V gene. CDR3 loop: CASSEVSLGYNEQFF. As DNA, the CDR3 is TGCGCCAGCAGTGAGGTCTCCCTCGGGTACAATGAGCAGTTCTTC.

The genes are TRBV20-1 and TRBJ2-7; D unresolved. This CDR3 spans 11 amino acids. V was shortened by 5 bases and J by 5 bases, with 10 bases between the two germline ends. Looked up from germline, CDR1 is DFQATT and CDR2 is SNEGSKA (reference sequence). CDR3 protein: CSARRRDEQYF. The CDR3 nucleotides read TGCAGTGCTCGCCGAAGGGACGAGCAGTACTTC.

The chain carries TRBV6-4 and TRBJ1-1; D unclear. CDR1 is MRHNA and CDR2 is SNTAGT in the germline V gene. CDR3 size: 12 residues. V lost 6 bases, J lost 4 bases, and 9 bases lay in between. Here the CDR3 reads CASSSDGTEAFF. CDR3 DNA sequence: TGTGCCAGCAGCTCGGACGGCACTGAAGCTTTCTTT.

This clone came up once. The J gene is TRBJ2-5, the V gene TRBV2, with D perhaps assigned TRBD1 or TRBD2 (5 bases each). The CDR3 has 15 residues. The V and J ends lost 5 bases and 4 bases respectively, with 17 bases between them. CDR1 SNHLY and CDR2 FYNNEI come from the germline V gene. CDR3 sequence reads: CASSPEGQRGETQYF. Written as DNA, the CDR3 is TGTGCCAGCAGTCCCGAGGGCCAGAGGGGAGAGACCCAGTACTTC.